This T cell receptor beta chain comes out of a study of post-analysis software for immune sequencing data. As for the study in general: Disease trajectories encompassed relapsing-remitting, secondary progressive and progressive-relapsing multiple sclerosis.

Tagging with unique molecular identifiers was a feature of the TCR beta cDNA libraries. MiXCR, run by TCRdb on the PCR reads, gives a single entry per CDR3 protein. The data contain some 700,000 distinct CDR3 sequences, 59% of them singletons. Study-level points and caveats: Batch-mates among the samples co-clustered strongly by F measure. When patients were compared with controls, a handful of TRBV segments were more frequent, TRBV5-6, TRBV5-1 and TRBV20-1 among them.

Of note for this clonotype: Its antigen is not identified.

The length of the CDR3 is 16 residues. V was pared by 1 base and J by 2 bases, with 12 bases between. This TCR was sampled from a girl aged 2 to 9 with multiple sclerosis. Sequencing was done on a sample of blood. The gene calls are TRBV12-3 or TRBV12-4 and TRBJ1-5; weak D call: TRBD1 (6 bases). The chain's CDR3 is CASSLGRDIGNQPQHF. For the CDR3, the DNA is TGTGCCAGCAGTTTAGGTAGGGACATAGGCAATCAGCCCCAGCATTTT.